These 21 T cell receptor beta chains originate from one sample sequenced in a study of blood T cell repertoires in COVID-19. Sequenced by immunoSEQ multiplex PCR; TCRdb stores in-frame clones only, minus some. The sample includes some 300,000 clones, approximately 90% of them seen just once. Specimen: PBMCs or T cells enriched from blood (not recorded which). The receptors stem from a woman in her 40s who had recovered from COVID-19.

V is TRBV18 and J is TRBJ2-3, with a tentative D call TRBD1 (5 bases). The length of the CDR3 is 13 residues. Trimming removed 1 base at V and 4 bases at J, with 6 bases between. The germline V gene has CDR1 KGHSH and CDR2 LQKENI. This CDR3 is CASSPQGPDTQYF. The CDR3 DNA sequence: TGTGCCAGCTCACCACAGGGGCCAGATACGCAGTATTTT.

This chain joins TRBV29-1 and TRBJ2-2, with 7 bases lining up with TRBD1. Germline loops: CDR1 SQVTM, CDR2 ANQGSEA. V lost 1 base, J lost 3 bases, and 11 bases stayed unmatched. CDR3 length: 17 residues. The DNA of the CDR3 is TGCAGCGTTGAAGGGGGCCAGGGGGAATTCGACACCGGGGAGCTGTTTTTT. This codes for CSVEGGQGEFDTGELFF.

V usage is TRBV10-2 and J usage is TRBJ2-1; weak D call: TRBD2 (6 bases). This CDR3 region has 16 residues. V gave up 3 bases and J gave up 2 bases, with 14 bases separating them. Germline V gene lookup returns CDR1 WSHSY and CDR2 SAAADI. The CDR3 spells CASSESGDPPYNEQFF. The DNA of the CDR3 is TGCGCCAGCAGTGAATCGGGGGACCCCCCCTACAATGAGCAGTTCTTC.

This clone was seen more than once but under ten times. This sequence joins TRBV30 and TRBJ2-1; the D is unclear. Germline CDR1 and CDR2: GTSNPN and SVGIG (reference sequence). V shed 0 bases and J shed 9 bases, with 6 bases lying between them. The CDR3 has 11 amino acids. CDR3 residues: CAWSVGGEQFF. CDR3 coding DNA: TGTGCCTGGAGTGTCGGTGGTGAGCAGTTCTTC. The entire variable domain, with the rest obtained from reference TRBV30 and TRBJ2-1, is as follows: SQTIHQWPATLVQPVGSPLSLECTVEGTSNPNLYWYRQAAGRGLQLLFYSVGIGQISSEVPQNLSASRPQDRQFILSSKKLLLSDSGFYLCAWSVGGEQFFGPGTRLTVL.

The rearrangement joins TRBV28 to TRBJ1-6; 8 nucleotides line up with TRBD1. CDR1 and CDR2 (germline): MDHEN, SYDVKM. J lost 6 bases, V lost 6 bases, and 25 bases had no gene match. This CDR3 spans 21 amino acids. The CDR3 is CASSPMRTGPSSRAFNSPLHF. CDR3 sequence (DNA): TGTGCCAGCAGCCCTATGCGGACAGGGCCATCCTCACGGGCATTTAATTCACCCCTCCACTTT.

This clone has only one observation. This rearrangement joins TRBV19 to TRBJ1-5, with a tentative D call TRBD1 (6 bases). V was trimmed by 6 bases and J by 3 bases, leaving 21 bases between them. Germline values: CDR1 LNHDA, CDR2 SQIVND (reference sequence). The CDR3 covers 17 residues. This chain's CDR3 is CASSGGAGQRSNQPQHF. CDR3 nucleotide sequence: TGTGCCAGTAGCGGGGGGGCCGGACAGCGATCCAATCAGCCCCAGCATTTT.

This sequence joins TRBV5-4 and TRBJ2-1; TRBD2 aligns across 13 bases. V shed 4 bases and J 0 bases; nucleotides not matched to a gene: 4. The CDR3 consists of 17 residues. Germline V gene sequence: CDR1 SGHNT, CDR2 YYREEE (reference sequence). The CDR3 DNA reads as TGTGCCAGCAGCCCAGGGACTAGCGGGGACTCCTACAATGAGCAGTTCTTC. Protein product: CASSPGTSGDSYNEQFF.

CDR3 sequence (DNA): TGTGCCAGCTCACCACCGGAGGGGCGGGTCACCGGGGAGCTGTTTTTT. Translating gives CASSPPEGRVTGELFF. The chain employs TRBV18 and TRBJ2-2; the D gene is possibly TRBD2 (6 bases). Germline V gene lookup returns CDR1 KGHSH and CDR2 LQKENI. The V and J ends lost 0 bases and 4 bases respectively, with 12 bases between them. The CDR3 runs 16 residues. Based on the CDR3 plus reference TRBV18 and TRBJ2-2, the full variable domain is NAGVMQNPRHLVRRRGQEARLRCSPMKGHSHVYWYRQLPEEGLKFMVYLQKENIIDESGMPKERFSAEFPKEGPSILRIQQVVRGDSAAYFCASSPPEGRVTGELFFGEGSRLTVL.

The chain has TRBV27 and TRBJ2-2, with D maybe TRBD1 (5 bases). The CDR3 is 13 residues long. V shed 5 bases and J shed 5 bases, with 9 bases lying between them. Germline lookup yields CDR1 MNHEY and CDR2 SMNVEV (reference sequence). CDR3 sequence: CASSNRLTGELFF. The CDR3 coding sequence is TGTGCCAGCAGTAACAGGCTTACCGGGGAGCTGTTTTTT.

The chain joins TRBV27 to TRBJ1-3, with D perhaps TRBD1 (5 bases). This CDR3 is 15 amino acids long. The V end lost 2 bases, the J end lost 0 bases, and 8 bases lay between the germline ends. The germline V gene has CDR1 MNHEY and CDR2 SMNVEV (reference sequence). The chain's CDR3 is CASSLDDSSGNTIYF. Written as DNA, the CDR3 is TGTGCCAGCAGTTTAGATGACAGCTCTGGAAACACCATATATTTT.

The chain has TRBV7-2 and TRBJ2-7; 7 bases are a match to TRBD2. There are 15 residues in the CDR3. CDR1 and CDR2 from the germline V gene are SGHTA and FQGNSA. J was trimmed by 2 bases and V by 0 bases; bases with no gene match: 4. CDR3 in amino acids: CASSLASTSPYEQYF. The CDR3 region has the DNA TGTGCCAGCAGCTTAGCCTCGACTAGCCCCTACGAGCAGTACTTC.

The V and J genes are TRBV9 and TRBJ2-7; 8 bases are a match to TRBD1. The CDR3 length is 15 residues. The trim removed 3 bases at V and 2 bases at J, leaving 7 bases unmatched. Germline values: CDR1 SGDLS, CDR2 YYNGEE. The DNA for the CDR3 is TGTGCCAGCAGCGGACAGGGGAACAATCCCTACGAGCAGTACTTC. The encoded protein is CASSGQGNNPYEQYF. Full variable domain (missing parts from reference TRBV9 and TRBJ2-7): DSGVTQTPKHLITATGQRVTLRCSPRSGDLSVYWYQQSLDQGLQFLIQYYNGEERAKGNILERFSAQQFPDLHSELNLSSLELGDSALYFCASSGQGNNPYEQYFGPGTRLTVT.

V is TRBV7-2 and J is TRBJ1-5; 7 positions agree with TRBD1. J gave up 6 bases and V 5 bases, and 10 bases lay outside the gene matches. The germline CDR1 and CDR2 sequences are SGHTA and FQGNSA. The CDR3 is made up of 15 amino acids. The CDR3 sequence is CASSTSDRLTQPQHF. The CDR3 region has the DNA TGTGCCAGCAGCACCTCGGACAGGCTCACTCAGCCCCAGCATTTT. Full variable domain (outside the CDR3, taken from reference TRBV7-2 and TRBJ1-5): GAGVSQSPSNKVTEKGKDVELRCDPISGHTALYWYRQSLGQGLEFLIYFQGNSAPDKSGLPSDRFSAERTGGSVSTLTIQRTQQEDSAVYLCASSTSDRLTQPQHFGDGTRLSIL.

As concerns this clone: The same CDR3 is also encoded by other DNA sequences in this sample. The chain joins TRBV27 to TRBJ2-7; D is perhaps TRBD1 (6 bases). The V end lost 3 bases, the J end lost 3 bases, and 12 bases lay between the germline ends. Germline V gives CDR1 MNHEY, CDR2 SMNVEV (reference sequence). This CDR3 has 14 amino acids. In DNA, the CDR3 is TGTGCCAGCAGTTTCGCCCGACAGGACTACGAGCAGTACTTC. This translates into CASSFARQDYEQYF.

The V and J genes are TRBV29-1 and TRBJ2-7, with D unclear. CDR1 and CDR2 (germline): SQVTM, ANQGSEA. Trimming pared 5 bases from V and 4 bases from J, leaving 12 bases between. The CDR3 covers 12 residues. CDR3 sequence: CSVKTFGYEQYF. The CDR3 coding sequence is TGCAGCGTTAAGACATTTGGATACGAGCAGTACTTC.

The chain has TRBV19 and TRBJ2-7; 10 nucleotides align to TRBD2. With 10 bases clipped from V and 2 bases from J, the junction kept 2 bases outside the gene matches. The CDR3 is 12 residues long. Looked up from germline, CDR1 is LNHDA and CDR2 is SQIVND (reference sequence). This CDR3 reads CATGTSAYEQYF. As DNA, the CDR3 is TGTGCCACAGGGACTAGCGCCTACGAGCAGTACTTC. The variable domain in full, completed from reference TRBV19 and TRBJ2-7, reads DGGITQSPKYLFRKEGQNVTLSCEQNLNHDAMYWYRQDPGQGLRLIYYSQIVNDFQKGDIAEGYSVSREKKESFPLTVTSAQKNPTAFYLCATGTSAYEQYFGPGTRLTVT.

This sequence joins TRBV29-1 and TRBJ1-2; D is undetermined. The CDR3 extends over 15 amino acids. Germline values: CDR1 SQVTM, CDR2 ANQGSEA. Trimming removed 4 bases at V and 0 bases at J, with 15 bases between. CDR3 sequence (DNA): TGCAGCGTTGCGGTTCCGAATCAAGCTAACTATGGCTACACCTTC. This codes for CSVAVPNQANYGYTF. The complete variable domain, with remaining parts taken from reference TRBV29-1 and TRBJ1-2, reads SAVISQKPSRDICQRGTSLTIQCQVDSQVTMMFWYRQQPGQSLTLIATANQGSEATYESGFVIDKFPISRPNLTFSTLTVSNMSPEDSSIYLCSVAVPNQANYGYTFGSGTRLTVV.

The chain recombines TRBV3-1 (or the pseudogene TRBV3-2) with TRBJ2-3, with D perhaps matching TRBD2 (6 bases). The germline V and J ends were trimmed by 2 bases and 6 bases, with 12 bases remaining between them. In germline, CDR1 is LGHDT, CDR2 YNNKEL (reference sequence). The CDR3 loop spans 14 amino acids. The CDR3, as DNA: TGTGCCAGCAGCCAATCGGGGGTAGGGGATACGCAGTATTTT. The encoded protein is CASSQSGVGDTQYF.

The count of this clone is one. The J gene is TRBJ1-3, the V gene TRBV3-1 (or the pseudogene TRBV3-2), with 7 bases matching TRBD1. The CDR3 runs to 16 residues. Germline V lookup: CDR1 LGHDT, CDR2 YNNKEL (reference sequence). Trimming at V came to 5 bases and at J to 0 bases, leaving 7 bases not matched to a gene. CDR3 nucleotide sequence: TGTGCCAGCAGCTTCAGACAGGGCTTCTCTGGAAACACCATATATTTT. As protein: CASSFRQGFSGNTIYF.

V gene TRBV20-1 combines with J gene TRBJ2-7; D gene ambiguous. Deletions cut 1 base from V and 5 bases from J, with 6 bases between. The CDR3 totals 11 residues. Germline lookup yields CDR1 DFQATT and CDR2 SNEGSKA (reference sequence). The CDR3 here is CSARGGNEQYF. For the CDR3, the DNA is TGCAGTGCTAGAGGCGGCAACGAGCAGTACTTC.

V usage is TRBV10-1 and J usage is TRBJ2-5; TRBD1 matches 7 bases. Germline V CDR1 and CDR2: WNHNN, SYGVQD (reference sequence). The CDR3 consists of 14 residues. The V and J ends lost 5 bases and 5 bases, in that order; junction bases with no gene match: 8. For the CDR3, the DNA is TGCGCCAGCAGTCAAGGGGGCATTGGGGAGACCCAGTACTTC. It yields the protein CASSQGGIGETQYF.